This T cell receptor beta chain stems from a study of cytomegalovirus exposure and HLA in healthy donors. With 9 bases removed from V and 5 bases from J, the gap between germline ends came to 17 bases. The germline V gene has CDR1 MNHNY and CDR2 SVGAGI (reference sequence). This CDR3 region has 15 residues. Only a few counts were recorded for this clone. What it recognizes is unknown. PCR amplification relied on 60 Vbeta primers (plus 13 Jbeta primers). The data were produced by immunoSEQ multiplex PCR, yet TCRdb's version contains in-frame clones alone and is incomplete. In the table there are about 140,000 clones, around 79% of which are singletons. Study-wide results and caveats: Accurate prediction of most subjects' HLA-A and HLA-B alleles from TCR beta sequences was reported. The productive fraction for most TCR beta V segments was about 90% or about 30% in an earlier analysis.

This chain joins TRBV6-6 and TRBJ1-6; tentative D call: TRBD1 (5 bases). This TCR was recovered from a woman aged 50 to 60 in good health and CMV-seropositive. The sequenced sample consisted of PBMCs. Here the CDR3 reads CASKTDTPNNSPLHF. The CDR3 DNA reads TGTGCCAGTAAAACGGACACTCCAAATAATTCACCCCTCCACTTT.